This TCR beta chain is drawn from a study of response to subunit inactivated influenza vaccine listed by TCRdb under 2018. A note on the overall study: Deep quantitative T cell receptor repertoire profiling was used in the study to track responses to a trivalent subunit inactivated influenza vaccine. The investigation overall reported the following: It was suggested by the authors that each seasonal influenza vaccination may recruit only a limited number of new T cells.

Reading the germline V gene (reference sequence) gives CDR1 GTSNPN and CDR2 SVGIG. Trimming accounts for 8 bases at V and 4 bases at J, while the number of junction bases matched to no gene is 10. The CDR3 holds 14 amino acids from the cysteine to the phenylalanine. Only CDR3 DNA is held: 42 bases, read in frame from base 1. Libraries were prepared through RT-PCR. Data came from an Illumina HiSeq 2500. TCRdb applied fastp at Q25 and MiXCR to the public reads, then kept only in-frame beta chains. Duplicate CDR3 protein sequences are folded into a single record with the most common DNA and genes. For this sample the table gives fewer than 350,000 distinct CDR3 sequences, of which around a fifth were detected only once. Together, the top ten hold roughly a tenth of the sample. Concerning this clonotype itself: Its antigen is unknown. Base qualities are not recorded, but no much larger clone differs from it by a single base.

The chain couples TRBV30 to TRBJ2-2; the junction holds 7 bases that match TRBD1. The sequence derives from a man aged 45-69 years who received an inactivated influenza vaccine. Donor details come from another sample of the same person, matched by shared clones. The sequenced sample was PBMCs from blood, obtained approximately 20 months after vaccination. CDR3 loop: CARRGRGTTGELFF. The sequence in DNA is TGTGCCCGTAGGGGCAGGGGGACCACCGGGGAGCTGTTTTTT.